Listed below are T cell receptor beta chains from one sample, sequenced in a study of cytomegalovirus exposure and HLA in healthy donors. Clones were sequenced by immunoSEQ multiplex PCR, and TCRdb holds only the in-frame ones, with some missing. The table records about 130,000 clones, around 83% of them present only once. The sequencing input was PBMCs. Receptor source: a woman aged 30 to 39 in good health and CMV-seropositive. CDR3s include the opening cysteine and the closing phenylalanine or tryptophan. Each record gives: D gene, V gene, clone size, J gene, CDR3 length, CDR3 DNA, CDR3 protein. A D gene is named only where the DNA matches it firmly. Some rows mark clone size as missing; the rest say once, few, many or name a class of expanded clone.

TRBD2,TRBV29-1,NA,TRBJ2-3,15,TGCAGCGTTGTTGAGCGGGGGAGTAGCACAGATACGCAGTATTTT,CSVVERGSSTDTQYF
TRBD1,TRBV5-8,NA,TRBJ1-3,18,TGTGCCAGCAGCTCGGGACAGGGGGCCCCCGGTCCTGGAAACACCATATATTTT,CASSSGQGAPGPGNTIYF
NA,TRBV5-1,NA,TRBJ2-2,15,TGCGCCAGCAGCTTGAGCCTCTCCCGCACCGGGGAGCTGTTTTTT,CASSLSLSRTGELFF
NA,TRBV27,NA,TRBJ1-1,14,TGTGCCAGCAGTAGTTGGGACGGGAGGGCTGAAGCTTTCTTT,CASSSWDGRAEAFF
TRBD1,TRBV5-6,NA,TRBJ2-1,11,TGTGCCAGCAGTAGTCAGGGGGCTCCGTTCTTC,CASSSQGAPFF
NA,TRBV6-5,NA,TRBJ1-3,15,TGTGCCAGCAGTTACTCAGGGGGCTCTGGAAACACCATATATTTT,CASSYSGGSGNTIYF
NA,TRBV5-1,NA,TRBJ1-6,13,TGCGCCAGCAGCTTAGACAGCTATTCACCCCTCCACTTT,CASSLDSYSPLHF
TRBD1,TRBV28,NA,TRBJ1-2,19,TGTGCCAGCACCGGAACAGGGGGTGCAACCCCCCTTCACTACTATGGCTACACCTTC,CASTGTGGATPLHYYGYTF
NA,TRBV30,once,TRBJ2-7,12,TGTGCCTGGAGTCTCAGGACTGCGCTAAAGCACTTC,CAWSLRTALKHF
TRBD1,TRBV28,NA,TRBJ2-7,14,TGTGCCAGCAGTTTGAGAGGGGGCCCCGTCGAGCAGTACTTC,CASSLRGGPVEQYF
TRBD1,TRBV6-5,once,TRBJ2-5,14,TGTGCCAGCAGTTACTCGGGACAGGGGAAGACCCAGTACTTC,CASSYSGQGKTQYF
NA,TRBV27,NA,TRBJ2-7,16,TGTGCCAGCAGTTTATCCTACCCGGGACAAGTCTACGAGCAGTACTTC,CASSLSYPGQVYEQYF
TRBD1,TRBV2,NA,TRBJ1-3,17,TGTGCCAGCAGTCCCATAGGGGGCGGCTACTCTGGAAACACCATATATTTT,CASSPIGGGYSGNTIYF
TRBD1,TRBV18,NA,TRBJ1-2,16,TGTGCCAGCTCACCAGCGATGGGACAGGGTGAAGATGGCTACACCTTC,CASSPAMGQGEDGYTF
TRBD2,TRBV7-9,NA,TRBJ2-1,16,TGTGCCAGCAGCACCCCGCATAGCGGGGGGTACAATGAGCAGTTCTTC,CASSTPHSGGYNEQFF
NA,TRBV7-8,NA,TRBJ2-7,13,TGTGCCAGCAGCTTGTATTCCTCCTACGAGCAGTACTTC,CASSLYSSYEQYF
NA,TRBV7-3,NA,TRBJ1-6,14,TGTGCCAGCAGCCAGGGGACATATAATTCACCCCTCCACTTT,CASSQGTYNSPLHF
TRBD1,TRBV6-1,NA,TRBJ2-4,15,TGTGCCAGCAGCAAGACAGGGCTAGCCAAAAACATTCAGTACTTC,CASSKTGLAKNIQYF
TRBD1,TRBV27,NA,TRBJ2-7,16,TGTGCCAGCAGTAGGGCCGGGGGACAGGTCCTCTACGAGCAGTACTTC,CASSRAGGQVLYEQYF
TRBD1,TRBV28,once,TRBJ1-4,15,TGTGCCAGCAGTTTAACGGAGACAGGGCTCAGTAAACTGTTTTTT,CASSLTETGLSKLFF
NA,TRBV9,few,TRBJ2-3,16,TGTGCCAGCAGCGTAGAGGGGGGACTACCGACAGATACGCAGTATTTT,CASSVEGGLPTDTQYF
TRBD1,TRBV18,NA,TRBJ2-1,15,TGTGCCAGCTCACTACCCGGGACAGGGAGTAATGAGCAGTTCTTC,CASSLPGTGSNEQFF
NA,TRBV6-1,NA,TRBJ2-1,11,TGTGCCAGCAGCTTCCTCAATGAGCAGTTCTTC,CASSFLNEQFF
NA,TRBV13,NA,TRBJ1-2,12,TGTGCCAGCAGCGTCGCGTTCTATGGCTACACCTTC,CASSVAFYGYTF
NA,TRBV7-3,NA,TRBJ2-1,14,TGTGCCAGCAGCCCCCGACCAGCGGGTCATGAGCAGTTCTTC,CASSPRPAGHEQFF
NA,TRBV27,NA,TRBJ1-1,16,TGTGCCAGCAGTGCCCGACAGGTTACATGGGGAACTGAAGCTTTCTTT,CASSARQVTWGTEAFF